These T cell receptor beta chains were read from a single sample in a study of T cell repertoires in cytomegalovirus infection. TCRdb redid the calling of the reads with MiXCR, one entry per CDR3 protein. The sample contains about 450,000 distinct CDR3 sequences, roughly 31% of which appear only once. What was sequenced was PBMCs. These receptor sequences come from a human donor in good health (CMV status not recorded). Some clones in this sample may be carry-over from other donors' samples. The CDR3 runs from the conserved cysteine through the conserved F or W. Each record gives: J gene, clone size, CDR3 length, D gene, V gene, CDR3 DNA, CDR3 protein. A D gene is named only where the DNA matches it firmly. The size entry is marked missing in some rows and otherwise reads once, few, many or a size class.

j_gene: TRBJ2-3
abundance: NA
len: 15
d_gene: NA
v_gene: TRBV20-1
CDR3nt: TGCAGTGCTAGAGACTGGGGTGGGGGTACAGATACGCAGTATTTT
CDR3aa: CSARDWGGGTDTQYF

j_gene: TRBJ1-3
abundance: NA
len: 12
d_gene: TRBD1
v_gene: TRBV29-1
CDR3nt: TGCAGCGTGGGACAGGCGGGAAACACCATATATTTT
CDR3aa: CSVGQAGNTIYF

j_gene: TRBJ1-5
abundance: NA
len: 15
d_gene: NA
v_gene: TRBV6-6
CDR3nt: TGTGCCAGCAGTTACTCGCCTGGGGCCCATCAGCCCCAGCATTTT
CDR3aa: CASSYSPGAHQPQHF

j_gene: TRBJ2-1
abundance: many
len: 13
d_gene: TRBD2
v_gene: TRBV19
CDR3nt: TGTGCCCCGAGCACTAGCGGGTACAATGAGCAGTTCTTC
CDR3aa: CAPSTSGYNEQFF

j_gene: TRBJ2-4
abundance: NA
len: 15
d_gene: NA
v_gene: TRBV5-1
CDR3nt: TGCGCCAGCAGCTTGGACGACAGGGCCAAAAACATTCAGTACTTC
CDR3aa: CASSLDDRAKNIQYF

j_gene: TRBJ2-7
abundance: many
len: 13
d_gene: TRBD1
v_gene: TRBV7-6
CDR3nt: TGTGCCAGCAGCGCCGGGACAGCCTACGAGCAGTACTTC
CDR3aa: CASSAGTAYEQYF

j_gene: TRBJ1-6
abundance: few
len: 14
d_gene: NA
v_gene: TRBV19
CDR3nt: TGTGCCAGTACCCAGGCAGGGGCCTATGCACCCCTCCACTTT
CDR3aa: CASTQAGAYAPLHF

j_gene: TRBJ1-5
abundance: many
len: 14
d_gene: NA
v_gene: TRBV19
CDR3nt: TGTGCCGCCGAAGACTTTTTTAGCAATCAGCCCCAGCATTTT
CDR3aa: CAAEDFFSNQPQHF

j_gene: TRBJ1-5
abundance: NA
len: 14
d_gene: NA
v_gene: TRBV29-1
CDR3nt: TGCAGCGCCGGGAGGCCGTATAGCAATCAGCCCCAGCATTTT
CDR3aa: CSAGRPYSNQPQHF

j_gene: TRBJ2-7
abundance: once
len: 16
d_gene: TRBD1
v_gene: TRBV5-1
CDR3nt: TGCGCCAGCAGCTTGATTGGGACAGGGGCCTTCTACGAGCAGTACTTC
CDR3aa: CASSLIGTGAFYEQYF

j_gene: TRBJ2-7
abundance: few
len: 14
d_gene: TRBD1
v_gene: TRBV2
CDR3nt: TGTGCCAGCAAATCCGGGACAGCCTCCTACGAGCAGTACTTC
CDR3aa: CASKSGTASYEQYF

j_gene: TRBJ1-2
abundance: few
len: 13
d_gene: NA
v_gene: TRBV6-1
CDR3nt: TGTGCCAGCAGTGCGGGCCCTAACTATGGCTACACCTTC
CDR3aa: CASSAGPNYGYTF

j_gene: TRBJ1-4
abundance: NA
len: 12
d_gene: NA
v_gene: TRBV28
CDR3nt: TGTGCCGGAGGCGGCCTTAATGAAAAACTGTTTTTT
CDR3aa: CAGGGLNEKLFF

j_gene: TRBJ2-5
abundance: NA
len: 15
d_gene: NA
v_gene: TRBV5-1
CDR3nt: TGCGCCAGCAGCTTGGTTACAGGGACCGGGGAGACCCAGTACTTC
CDR3aa: CASSLVTGTGETQYF

j_gene: TRBJ1-2
abundance: NA
len: 16
d_gene: TRBD1
v_gene: TRBV11-2
CDR3nt: TGTGCCAGCAGCTTCTCCGGGACAGAAGCTAACTATGGCTACACCTTC
CDR3aa: CASSFSGTEANYGYTF

j_gene: TRBJ1-2
abundance: NA
len: 14
d_gene: NA
v_gene: TRBV5-6
CDR3nt: TGTGCCAGCAGCACCGGACGCCTTAACTATGGCTACACCTTC
CDR3aa: CASSTGRLNYGYTF

j_gene: TRBJ2-1
abundance: few
len: 11
d_gene: NA
v_gene: TRBV12-3/TRBV12-4
CDR3nt: TGTGCCAGCAGTTTACTGAGTGAGCAGTTCTTC
CDR3aa: CASSLLSEQFF

j_gene: TRBJ2-1
abundance: NA
len: 16
d_gene: TRBD2
v_gene: TRBV5-1
CDR3nt: TGCGCCAGCAGCTTGGCGGGACTAGCGGGGAGCAATGAGCAGTTCTTC
CDR3aa: CASSLAGLAGSNEQFF

j_gene: TRBJ1-3
abundance: many
len: 14
d_gene: NA
v_gene: TRBV7-2
CDR3nt: TGTGCCAGCAGCTTAGTGGACAGTAGAAACACCATATATTTT
CDR3aa: CASSLVDSRNTIYF

j_gene: TRBJ2-1
abundance: few
len: 14
d_gene: TRBD2
v_gene: TRBV20-1
CDR3nt: TGCAGTGCTAGAGGGGGACTAGCGGACAATGAGCAGTTCTTC
CDR3aa: CSARGGLADNEQFF

j_gene: TRBJ2-6
abundance: few
len: 18
d_gene: NA
v_gene: TRBV7-2
CDR3nt: TGTGCCAGCAGCTTCCCAGTACGTGGGGGCTCTGGGGCCAACGTCCTGACTTTC
CDR3aa: CASSFPVRGGSGANVLTF

j_gene: TRBJ1-2
abundance: NA
len: 15
d_gene: TRBD1
v_gene: TRBV7-2
CDR3nt: TGTGCCAGCAGCTTTGAGGTCGGGACAGGGTATGGCTACACCTTC
CDR3aa: CASSFEVGTGYGYTF

j_gene: TRBJ1-1
abundance: NA
len: 16
d_gene: NA
v_gene: TRBV5-1
CDR3nt: TGCGCCAGCAGCTTGAATGTGGGGGCACTGAACACTGAAGCTTTCTTT
CDR3aa: CASSLNVGALNTEAFF

j_gene: TRBJ2-1
abundance: NA
len: 15
d_gene: NA
v_gene: TRBV6-5
CDR3nt: TGTGCCAGCAGTTACTCGTCGGGCAGGACGAATGAGCAGTTCTTC
CDR3aa: CASSYSSGRTNEQFF

j_gene: TRBJ2-1
abundance: once
len: 15
d_gene: TRBD2
v_gene: TRBV7-6
CDR3nt: TGTGCCAGCAGCGTAGCGGGGGAAAACTACAATGAGCAGTTCTTC
CDR3aa: CASSVAGENYNEQFF

j_gene: TRBJ1-5
abundance: NA
len: 15
d_gene: NA
v_gene: TRBV2
CDR3nt: TGTGCCAGCAGTGAATATCGGTTTAGCAATCAGCCCCAGCATTTT
CDR3aa: CASSEYRFSNQPQHF

j_gene: TRBJ2-7
abundance: many
len: 14
d_gene: NA
v_gene: TRBV12-3/TRBV12-4
CDR3nt: TGTGCCAGCGCCCGAGGGTGGGGAACTGACGAGCAGTACTTC
CDR3aa: CASARGWGTDEQYF

j_gene: TRBJ2-7
abundance: NA
len: 15
d_gene: NA
v_gene: TRBV7-8
CDR3nt: TGTGCCAGCAGCCCAAGGACCGAACTCTACTACGCGCCGTACTTC
CDR3aa: CASSPRTELYYAPYF